The present entry profiles one T cell receptor (beta chain) with its context. This clonotype was detected many times. It has no known antigen specificity. Within one base of it there is no much larger clone, and no base qualities were kept. The data stem from a study of blood T cells in healthy people across ages (dated by TCRdb to the mid-2010s). The study in broad terms: In model experiments, template switching captured about one uniquely barcoded TCR beta cDNA molecule for every two T cells. Four age groups were formed from the donors: young (average roughly 16 years), middle-aged (approximately 40), aged (roughly 56) and long-lived (approximately 78). Using deep sequencing normalized with unique cDNA molecular identifiers, the study measured how TCR beta repertoire diversity changes with age. Donors of different ages were randomly distributed across sequencing lanes to avoid experimental bias. Two additional independent replicas of 1 million unique cDNA reads from the same blood draw were analyzed for two donors (one aged 18 to 30 and one aged 80 or older).

Overall study results and their limits: Bulk unsorted PBMC profiling prevented conclusive comparison of naive and antigen-experienced compartments. Compared with the aged group, more naive CD4+ T cells, fewer expanded clones and increased TCR diversity were shown by the long-lived group, suggesting age selection. The CMV infection status of donors was not known, potentially confounding age-related changes in expanded clonotypes. Observed TCR beta diversity per million T cells fell roughly linearly with age, and a significant reduction was already apparent by age approximately 41. A strong correlation was found between observed TCR beta diversity and the percentage of naive T cells measured by flow cytometry. Estimates of total diversity based on one million sequenced T cells were considered lower bounds and underestimates.

V loses 6 bases at its end and J loses 6 bases; junction bases beyond the gene matches: 10. CDR1 and CDR2 (MNHEY, SVGAGI) derive from the germline V gene. There are 15 amino acids in the CDR3, from cysteine to phenylalanine inclusive. This entry keeps only the CDR3 DNA: 45 bases, framed from base 1. Library preparation used 5' RACE. The instrument given in TCRdb is Illumina HiSeq 2500. A second roughly 7 to 11 cycle PCR used a sample-barcoded 5' primer and a J-beta primer mix. A unique molecular identifier was introduced onto each TCR beta cDNA molecule by a template-switch 5' adaptor carrying 12 random nucleotides. Each sample yielded at least 3 million CDR3-containing paired-end reads. The Mint cDNA synthesis kit, primed by a TRBC-specific oligonucleotide, was used to synthesize first-strand cDNA from all RNA. After uracil-DNA glycosylase treatment, a first 18-cycle PCR used universal primers M1SS and BC2_uni_R on all cDNA. The study's own analysis went as follows. For normalization, 1 million high-quality reads, each with a distinct molecular identifier, were randomly selected from each sample. Reads with shared molecular identifiers were discarded instead of being binned into consensus sequences. MiTCR, with a Q25 quality threshold and the strictest error-elimination algorithm, was used for CDR3 identification, clonotype clustering and error correction. A nonparametric unseen species model using Euler transformation provided a lower-bound estimate of total TCR beta diversity. The raw public reads went through TCRdb reprocessing: fastp at Q25, MiXCR clone calling, in-frame beta chains kept. Identical CDR3 proteins give one entry, which carries the most common genes and DNA. These V and J calls are TCRdb output, not the study's own analysis. The sample profile shows around 500,000 distinct CDR3 sequences; 45% to 55% of them were found once. The ten biggest clones cover approximately 23% of the sample.

Donors were 39 systemically healthy Caucasian individuals from Russia aged roughly 6 to 95 years. Ten milliliters of peripheral blood were drawn from each donor into EDTA-treated Vacutainer tubes. Ficoll-Paque density-gradient centrifugation was used to isolate PBMCs, with at least 6 million obtained per sample. Total RNA was extracted from PBMCs with Trizol reagent, with at least 5 micrograms obtained per sample. For every donor, flow cytometry on a PBMC aliquot measured the percentage of naive CD45RAhigh/CD27high T cells. Here the chain combines TRBV6-5 and TRBJ2-1; TRBD1 fits 8 bases in the junction. Sequences were obtained from blood. This TCR derives from a man older than 75 in good health. The encoded CDR3 is CASRPADRVSNEQFF. The DNA sequence is as follows: TGTGCCAGCAGACCTGCGGACAGGGTCAGCAATGAGCAGTTCTTC.